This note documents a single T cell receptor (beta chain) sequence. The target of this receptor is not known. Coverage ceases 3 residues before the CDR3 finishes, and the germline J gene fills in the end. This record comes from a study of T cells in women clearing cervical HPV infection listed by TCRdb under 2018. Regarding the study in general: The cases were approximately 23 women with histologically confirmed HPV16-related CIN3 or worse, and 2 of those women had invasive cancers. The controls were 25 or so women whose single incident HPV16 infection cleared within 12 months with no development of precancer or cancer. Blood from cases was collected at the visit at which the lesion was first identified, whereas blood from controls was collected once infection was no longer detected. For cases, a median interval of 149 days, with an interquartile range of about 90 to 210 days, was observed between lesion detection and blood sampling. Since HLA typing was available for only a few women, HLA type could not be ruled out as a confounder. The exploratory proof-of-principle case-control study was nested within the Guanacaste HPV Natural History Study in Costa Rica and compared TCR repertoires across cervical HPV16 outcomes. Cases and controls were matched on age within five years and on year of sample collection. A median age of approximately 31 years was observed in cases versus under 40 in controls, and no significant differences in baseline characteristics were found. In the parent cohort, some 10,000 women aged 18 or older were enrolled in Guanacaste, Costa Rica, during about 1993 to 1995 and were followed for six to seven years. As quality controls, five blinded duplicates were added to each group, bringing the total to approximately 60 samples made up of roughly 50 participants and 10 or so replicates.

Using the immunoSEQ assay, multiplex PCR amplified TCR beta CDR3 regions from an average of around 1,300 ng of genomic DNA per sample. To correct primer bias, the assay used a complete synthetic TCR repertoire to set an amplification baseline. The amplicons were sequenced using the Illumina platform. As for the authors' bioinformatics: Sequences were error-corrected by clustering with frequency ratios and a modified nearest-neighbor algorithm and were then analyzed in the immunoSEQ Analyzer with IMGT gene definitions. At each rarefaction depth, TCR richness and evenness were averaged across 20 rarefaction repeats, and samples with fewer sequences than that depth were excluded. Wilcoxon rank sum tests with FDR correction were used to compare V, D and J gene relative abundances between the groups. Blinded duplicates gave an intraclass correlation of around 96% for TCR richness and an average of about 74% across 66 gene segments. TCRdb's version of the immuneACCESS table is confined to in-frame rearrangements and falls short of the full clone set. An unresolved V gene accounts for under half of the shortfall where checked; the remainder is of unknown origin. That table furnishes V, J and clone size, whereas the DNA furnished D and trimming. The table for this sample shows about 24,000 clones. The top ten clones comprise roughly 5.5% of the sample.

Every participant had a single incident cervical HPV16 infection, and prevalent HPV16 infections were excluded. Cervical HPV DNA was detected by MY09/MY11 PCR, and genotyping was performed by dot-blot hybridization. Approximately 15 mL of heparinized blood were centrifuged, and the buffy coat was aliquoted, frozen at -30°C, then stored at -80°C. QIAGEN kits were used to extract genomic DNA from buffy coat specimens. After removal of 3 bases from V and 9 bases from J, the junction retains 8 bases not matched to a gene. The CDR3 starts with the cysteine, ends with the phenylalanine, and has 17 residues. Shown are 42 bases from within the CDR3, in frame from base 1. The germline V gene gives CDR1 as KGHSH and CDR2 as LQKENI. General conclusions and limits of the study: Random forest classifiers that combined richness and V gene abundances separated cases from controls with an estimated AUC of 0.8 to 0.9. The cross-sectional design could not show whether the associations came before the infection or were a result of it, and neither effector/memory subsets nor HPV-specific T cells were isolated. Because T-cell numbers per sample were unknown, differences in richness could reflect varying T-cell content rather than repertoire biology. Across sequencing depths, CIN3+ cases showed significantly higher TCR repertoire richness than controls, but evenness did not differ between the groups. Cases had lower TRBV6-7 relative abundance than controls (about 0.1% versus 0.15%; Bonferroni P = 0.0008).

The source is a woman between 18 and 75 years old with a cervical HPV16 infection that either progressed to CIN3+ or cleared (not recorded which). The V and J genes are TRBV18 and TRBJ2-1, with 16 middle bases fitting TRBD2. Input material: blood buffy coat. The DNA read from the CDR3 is TGTGCCAGCTCACCGGGACTAGCGGGAGGGCCCTTTGGTGAG. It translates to CASSPGLAGGPFGE. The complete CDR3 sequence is CASSPGLAGGPFGEQFF.